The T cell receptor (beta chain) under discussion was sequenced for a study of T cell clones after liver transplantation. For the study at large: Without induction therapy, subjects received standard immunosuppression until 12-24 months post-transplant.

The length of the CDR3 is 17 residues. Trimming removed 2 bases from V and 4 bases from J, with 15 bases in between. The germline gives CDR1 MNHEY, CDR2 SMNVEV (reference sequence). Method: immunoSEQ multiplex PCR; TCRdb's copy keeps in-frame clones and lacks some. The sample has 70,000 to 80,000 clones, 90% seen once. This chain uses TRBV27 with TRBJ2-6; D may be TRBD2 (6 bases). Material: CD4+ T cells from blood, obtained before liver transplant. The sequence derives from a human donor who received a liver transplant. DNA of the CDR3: TGTGCCAGCAGTTTAGGTGCGGGAACCTTCGGGGCCAACGTCCTGACTTTC. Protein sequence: CASSLGAGTFGANVLTF.